The clone carrying this T cell receptor (beta chain) was observed many times. What it binds is not known. The sample comes from a study of T cells after posttransplantation cyclophosphamide. General study findings and limits: Donor CD8+ memory clones often dominated recipient blood repertoires at later times. Recipient CMV seropositivity and CMV reactivation strongly tracked TRB clonality.

Treatment was busulfan-fludarabine conditioning, a marrow graft, and cyclophosphamide on days +3 and +4. The CDR3 is 15 residues long. Germline CDR1 GTSNPN, CDR2 SVGIG (reference sequence). Trimming stripped 0 bases from V and 0 bases from J, with 11 bases between. The method was immunoSEQ multiplex PCR; TCRdb's version includes in-frame clones alone and lacks a portion of them. Listed here are about 5,500 clones without any singletons, the top ten holding less than 30%. This chain joins TRBV30 and TRBJ1-1; perhaps TRBD1 as D (6 bases). Sequenced material: PBMCs, taken after allogeneic stem cell transplant with posttransplant cyclophosphamide. The receptor was derived from a male patient over 55 who received an allogeneic stem cell transplant from a related donor, was CMV-positive, and had no GVHD. Some T cells here may be from the graft donor. The DNA for the CDR3 is TGTGCCTGGAGTGTAGGGGGGGGAGTGAACACTGAAGCTTTCTTT. It codes for CAWSVGGGVNTEAFF.